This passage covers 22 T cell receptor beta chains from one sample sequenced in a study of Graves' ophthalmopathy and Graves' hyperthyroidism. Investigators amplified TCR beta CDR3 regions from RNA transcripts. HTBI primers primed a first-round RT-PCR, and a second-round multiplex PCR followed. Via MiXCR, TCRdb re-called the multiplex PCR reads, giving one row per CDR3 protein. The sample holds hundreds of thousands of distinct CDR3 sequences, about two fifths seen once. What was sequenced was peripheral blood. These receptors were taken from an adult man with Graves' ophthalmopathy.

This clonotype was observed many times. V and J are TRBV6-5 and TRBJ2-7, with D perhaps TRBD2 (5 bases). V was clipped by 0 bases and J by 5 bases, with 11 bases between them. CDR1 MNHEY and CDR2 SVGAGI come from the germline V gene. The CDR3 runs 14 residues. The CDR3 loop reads CASSYSVAGHEQYF. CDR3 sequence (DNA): TGTGCCAGCAGTTACTCGGTCGCGGGCCACGAGCAGTACTTC.

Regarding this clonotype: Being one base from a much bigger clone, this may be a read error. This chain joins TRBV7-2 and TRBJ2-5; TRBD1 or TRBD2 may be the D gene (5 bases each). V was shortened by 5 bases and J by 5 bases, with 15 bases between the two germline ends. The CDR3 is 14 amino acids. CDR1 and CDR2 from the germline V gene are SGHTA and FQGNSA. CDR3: CASSPGRNRETQYF. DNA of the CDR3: TGTGCCAGCAGCCCGGGACGGAATCGTGAGACCCAGTACTTC. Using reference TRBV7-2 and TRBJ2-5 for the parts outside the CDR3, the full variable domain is GAGVSQSPSNKVTEKGKDVELRCDPISGHTALYWYRQSLGQGLEFLIYFQGNSAPDKSGLPSDRFSAERTGGSVSTLTIQRTQQEDSAVYLCASSPGRNRETQYFGPGTRLLVL.

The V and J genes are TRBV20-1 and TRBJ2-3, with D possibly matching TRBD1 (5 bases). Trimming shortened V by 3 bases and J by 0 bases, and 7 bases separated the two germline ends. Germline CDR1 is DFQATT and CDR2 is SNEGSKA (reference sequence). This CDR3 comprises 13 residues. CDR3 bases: TGCAGTGCTAGGCAGGGTAGCACAGATACGCAGTATTTT. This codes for CSARQGSTDTQYF.

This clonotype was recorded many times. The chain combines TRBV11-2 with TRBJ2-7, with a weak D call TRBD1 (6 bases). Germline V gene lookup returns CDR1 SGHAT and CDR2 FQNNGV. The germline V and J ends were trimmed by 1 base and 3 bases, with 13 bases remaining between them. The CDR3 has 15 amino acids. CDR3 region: CASSLATGPYYEQYF. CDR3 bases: TGTGCCAGCAGCTTAGCAACAGGGCCTTACTACGAGCAGTACTTC.

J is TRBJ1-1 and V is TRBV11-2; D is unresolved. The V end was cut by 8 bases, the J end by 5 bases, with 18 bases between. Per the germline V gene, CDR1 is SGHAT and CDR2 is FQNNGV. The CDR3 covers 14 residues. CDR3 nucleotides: TGTGCCAGCCCACAAACAGTCCCTCGGACTGAAGCTTTCTTT. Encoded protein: CASPQTVPRTEAFF.

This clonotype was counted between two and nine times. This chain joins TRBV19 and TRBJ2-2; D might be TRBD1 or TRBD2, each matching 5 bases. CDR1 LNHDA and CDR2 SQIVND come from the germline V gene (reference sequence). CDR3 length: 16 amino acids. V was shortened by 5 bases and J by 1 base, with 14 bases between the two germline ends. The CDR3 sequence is CASSPRDRVNTGELFF. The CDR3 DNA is TGTGCCAGTAGTCCCCGGGACCGAGTGAACACCGGGGAGCTGTTTTTT.

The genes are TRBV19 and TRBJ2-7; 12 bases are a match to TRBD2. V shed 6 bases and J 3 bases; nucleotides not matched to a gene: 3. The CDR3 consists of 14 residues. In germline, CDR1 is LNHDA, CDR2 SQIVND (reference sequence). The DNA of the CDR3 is TGTGCCAGTAGATCGGGACTAGCGGGCTACGAGCAGTACTTC. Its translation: CASRSGLAGYEQYF.

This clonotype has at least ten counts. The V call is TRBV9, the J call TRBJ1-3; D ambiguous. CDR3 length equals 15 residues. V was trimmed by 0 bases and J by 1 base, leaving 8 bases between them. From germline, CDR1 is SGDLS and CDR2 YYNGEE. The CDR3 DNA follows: TGTGCCAGCAGCGTAGGACGGTCTTCTGGAAACACCATATATTTT. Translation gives CASSVGRSSGNTIYF.

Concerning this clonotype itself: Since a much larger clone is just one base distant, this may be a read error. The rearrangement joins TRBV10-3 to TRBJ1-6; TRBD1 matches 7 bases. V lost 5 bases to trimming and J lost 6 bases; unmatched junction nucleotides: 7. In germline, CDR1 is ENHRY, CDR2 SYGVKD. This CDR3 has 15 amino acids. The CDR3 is CAISFSGQANSPLHF. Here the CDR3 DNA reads TGTGCCATCAGTTTTAGCGGACAGGCTAATTCACCCCTCCACTTT.

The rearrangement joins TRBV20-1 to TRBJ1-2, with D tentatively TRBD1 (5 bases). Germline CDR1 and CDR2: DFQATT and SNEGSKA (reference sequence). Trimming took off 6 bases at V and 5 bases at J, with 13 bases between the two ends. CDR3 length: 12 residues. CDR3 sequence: CSAQLGPYGYTF. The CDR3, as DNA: TGCAGTGCGCAGCTGGGACCTTATGGCTACACCTTC.

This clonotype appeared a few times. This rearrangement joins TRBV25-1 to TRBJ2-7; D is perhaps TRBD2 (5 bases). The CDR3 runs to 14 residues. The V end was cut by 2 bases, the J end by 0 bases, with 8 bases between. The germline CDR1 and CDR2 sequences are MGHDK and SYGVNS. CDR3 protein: CASSEPGSSYEQYF. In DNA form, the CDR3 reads TGTGCCAGCAGTGAACCGGGATCCTCCTACGAGCAGTACTTC.

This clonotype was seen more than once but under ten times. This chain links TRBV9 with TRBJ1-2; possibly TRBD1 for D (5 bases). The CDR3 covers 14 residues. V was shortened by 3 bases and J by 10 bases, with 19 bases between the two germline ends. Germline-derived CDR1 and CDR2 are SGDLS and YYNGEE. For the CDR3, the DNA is TGTGCCAGCAGCGCCACACAAGGAAACGGACACTACACCTTC. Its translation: CASSATQGNGHYTF.

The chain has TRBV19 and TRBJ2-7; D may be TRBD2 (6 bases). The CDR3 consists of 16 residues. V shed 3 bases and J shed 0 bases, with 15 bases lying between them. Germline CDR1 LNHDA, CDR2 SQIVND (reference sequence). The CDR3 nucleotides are TGTGCCAGTAGTATTAACTTCCGGGAGAACTCCTACGAGCAGTACTTC. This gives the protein CASSINFRENSYEQYF.

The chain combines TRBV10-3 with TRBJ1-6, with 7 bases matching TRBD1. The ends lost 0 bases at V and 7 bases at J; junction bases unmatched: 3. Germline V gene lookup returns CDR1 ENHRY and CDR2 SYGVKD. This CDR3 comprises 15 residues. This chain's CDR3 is CAISESGQLNSPLHF. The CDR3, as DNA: TGTGCCATCAGTGAGTCGGGACAGTTGAATTCACCCCTCCACTTT.

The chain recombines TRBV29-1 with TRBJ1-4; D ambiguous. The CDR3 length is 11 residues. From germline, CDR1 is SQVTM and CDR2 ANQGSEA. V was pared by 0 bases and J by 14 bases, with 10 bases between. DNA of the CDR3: TGCAGCGTTGAAGAGGGCGGGGATCTGTTTTTT. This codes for CSVEEGGDLFF. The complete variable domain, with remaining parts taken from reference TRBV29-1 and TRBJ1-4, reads SAVISQKPSRDICQRGTSLTIQCQVDSQVTMMFWYRQQPGQSLTLIATANQGSEATYESGFVIDKFPISRPNLTFSTLTVSNMSPEDSSIYLCSVEEGGDLFFGSGTQLSVL.

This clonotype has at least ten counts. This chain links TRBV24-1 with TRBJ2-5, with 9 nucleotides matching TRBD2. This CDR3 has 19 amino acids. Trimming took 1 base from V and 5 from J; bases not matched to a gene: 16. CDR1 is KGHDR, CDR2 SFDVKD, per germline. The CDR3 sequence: CATSDFKAAASGTLETQYF. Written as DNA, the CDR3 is TGTGCCACCAGTGATTTCAAGGCTGCGGCTAGCGGGACTTTGGAGACCCAGTACTTC.

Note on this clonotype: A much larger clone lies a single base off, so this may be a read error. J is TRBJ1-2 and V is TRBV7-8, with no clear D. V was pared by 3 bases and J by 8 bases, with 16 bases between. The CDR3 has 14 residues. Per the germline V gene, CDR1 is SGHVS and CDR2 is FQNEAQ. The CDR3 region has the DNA TGTGCCAGCAGCTTGACCAGATCCTTTATAGGCTACACCTTC. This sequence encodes CASSLTRSFIGYTF.

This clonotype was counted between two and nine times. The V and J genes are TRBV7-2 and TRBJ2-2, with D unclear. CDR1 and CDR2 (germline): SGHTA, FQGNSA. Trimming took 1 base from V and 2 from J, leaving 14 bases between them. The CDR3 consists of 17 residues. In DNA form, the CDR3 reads TGTGCCAGCAGCTTAGTTGGCGGAACGTTTAACACCGGGGAGCTGTTTTTT. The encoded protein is CASSLVGGTFNTGELFF.

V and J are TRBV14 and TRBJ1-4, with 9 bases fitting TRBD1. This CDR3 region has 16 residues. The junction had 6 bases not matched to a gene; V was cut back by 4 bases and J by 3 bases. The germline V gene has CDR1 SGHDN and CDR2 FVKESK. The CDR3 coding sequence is TGTGCCAGCAGCCGTTCGACAGGGGGAGCTAATGAAAAACTGTTTTTT. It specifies CASSRSTGGANEKLFF.

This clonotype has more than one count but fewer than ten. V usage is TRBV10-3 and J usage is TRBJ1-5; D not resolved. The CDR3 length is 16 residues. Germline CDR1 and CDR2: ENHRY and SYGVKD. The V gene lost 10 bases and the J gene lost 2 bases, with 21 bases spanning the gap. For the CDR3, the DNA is TGTGCCAGCAGCCTTGTATTGGGTGTGGGCAATCAGCCCCAGCATTTT. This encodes CASSLVLGVGNQPQHF.

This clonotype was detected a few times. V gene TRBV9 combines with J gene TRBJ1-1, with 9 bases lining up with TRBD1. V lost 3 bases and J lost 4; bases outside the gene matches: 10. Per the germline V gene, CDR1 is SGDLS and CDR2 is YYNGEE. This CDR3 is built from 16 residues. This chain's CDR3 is CASSATGTGLGTEAFF. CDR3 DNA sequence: TGTGCCAGCAGCGCAACCGGGACAGGGCTAGGCACTGAAGCTTTCTTT. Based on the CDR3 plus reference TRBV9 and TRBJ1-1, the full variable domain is DSGVTQTPKHLITATGQRVTLRCSPRSGDLSVYWYQQSLDQGLQFLIQYYNGEERAKGNILERFSAQQFPDLHSELNLSSLELGDSALYFCASSATGTGLGTEAFFGQGTRLTVV.

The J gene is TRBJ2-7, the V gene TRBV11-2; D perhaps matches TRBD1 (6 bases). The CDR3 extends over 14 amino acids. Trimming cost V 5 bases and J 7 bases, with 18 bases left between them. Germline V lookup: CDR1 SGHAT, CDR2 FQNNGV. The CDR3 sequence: CASSVTGPYNEQYF. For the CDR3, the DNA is TGTGCCAGCAGCGTGACAGGCCCCTACAATGAGCAGTACTTC.